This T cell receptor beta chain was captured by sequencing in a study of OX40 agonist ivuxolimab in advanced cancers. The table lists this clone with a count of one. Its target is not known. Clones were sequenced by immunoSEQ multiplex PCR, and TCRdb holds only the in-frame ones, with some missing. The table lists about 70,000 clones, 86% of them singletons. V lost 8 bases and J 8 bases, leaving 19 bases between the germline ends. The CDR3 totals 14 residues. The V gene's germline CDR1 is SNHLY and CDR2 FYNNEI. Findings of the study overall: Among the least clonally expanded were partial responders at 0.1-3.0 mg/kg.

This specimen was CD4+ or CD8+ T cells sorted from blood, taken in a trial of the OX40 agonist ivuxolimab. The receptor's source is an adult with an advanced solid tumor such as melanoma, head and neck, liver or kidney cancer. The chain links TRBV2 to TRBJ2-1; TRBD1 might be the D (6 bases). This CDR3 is CASGARGYGDEQFF. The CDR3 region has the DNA TGTGCCAGCGGGGCCAGGGGATATGGTGATGAGCAGTTCTTC.